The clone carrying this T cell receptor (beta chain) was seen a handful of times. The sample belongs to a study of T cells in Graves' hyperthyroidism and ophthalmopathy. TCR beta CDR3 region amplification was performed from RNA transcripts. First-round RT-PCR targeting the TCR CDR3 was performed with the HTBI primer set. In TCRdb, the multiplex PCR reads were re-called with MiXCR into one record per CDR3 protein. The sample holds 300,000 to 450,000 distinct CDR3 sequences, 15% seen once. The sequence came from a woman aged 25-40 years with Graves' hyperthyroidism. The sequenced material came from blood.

DNA of the CDR3: TGTGCCACCAGTAACTCGGGGGCCGAGGGGGAGACCCAGTACTTC. The encoded protein is CATSNSGAEGETQYF. J is TRBJ2-5 and V is TRBV24-1; perhaps D is TRBD1 or TRBD2 (6 bases each). Germline CDR1 reads KGHDR; CDR2 reads SFDVKD. Trimming took 6 bases from V and 5 from J, leaving 18 bases between them. The CDR3 has 15 residues.